This record covers a single T cell receptor beta chain. Its cognate antigen has yet to be identified. No base quality information exists; no much larger clone differs at one position. In the ophthalmopathy patients, disease was moderately to severely active, with a Clinical Activity Score of 3 or more, a NOSPECS grade of 4 or more, and a duration of less than 3 months. Any patient with an uncontrolled infection, another autoimmune disease, pregnancy or lactation was excluded. Diagnoses were established on the basis of clinical symptoms, serum thyroxine and TRAb, thyroid ultrasound, and orbital computed tomography. PBMCs were isolated from approximately 10 ml of fresh peripheral blood by Ficoll-Paque density gradient centrifugation. Trizol reagent was used to extract total RNA, and RNA quality was then checked on an Agilent 2100 Bioanalyzer. This entry comes from a study of T cells in Graves' hyperthyroidism and ophthalmopathy (dated by TCRdb to the late 2010s). Background on the whole study: Peripheral blood samples were taken at the time of initial diagnosis, prior to any treatment. In more than 5 Graves' hyperthyroidism patients, the study also compared T-cell repertoires from thyroid tissue with T-cell repertoires from blood. To identify distinguishing TCR V-J signatures, a discovery cohort of 90 to 100 patients was used, comprising fewer than 45 with Graves' ophthalmopathy and 57 with stable Graves' hyperthyroidism. The 100 or so discovery patients were divided at random into training and test sets in a 7:3 ratio. An independent validation cohort of around 19 hyperthyroidism patients and approximately 16 patients who later progressed to ophthalmopathy tested prospective prediction of ophthalmopathy. The paper describes TCR Vbeta CDR3 sequencing of fewer than 150 peripheral blood samples, made up of around 41 ophthalmopathy patients, 70 to 75 hyperthyroidism patients and around 17 progressor patients. Once sampling was done, hyperthyroidism patients were given methimazole at a starting dose of 30 mg daily, whereas ophthalmopathy patients were given high-dose intravenous methylprednisolone.

V is clipped by 1 base and J by 5 bases, and the sequence between their germline boundaries is 14 bases long. The CDR3 goes from the cysteine to the phenylalanine over 15 residues. Only the CDR3 part of the read is kept: 45 bases, read in frame from the first base. Study-wide conclusions, independent of this receptor: Blood samples also contained most of the expanded thyroid clonotypes (frequency above 0.001), which suggests that blood repertoires may reflect thyroid immune responses. A 13 V-J signature model separated ophthalmopathy from stable hyperthyroidism, with roughly 88% sensitivity and roughly 81% specificity in cross-validation and 80%/75% in testing. In validation, progression to ophthalmopathy was predicted by the model with 65% to 71% sensitivity and under 85% specificity, a median of around 6.5 months before onset. No statistical method was used to set the sample size in advance, and investigators knew the group allocation.

TCR beta CDR3 regions were amplified from RNA transcripts. The TCR CDR3 was subjected to a first round of RT-PCR using the HTBI primer set and the Qiagen OneStep RT-PCR kit. Libraries were constructed in a second round of multiplex PCR, after which size selection and purification were carried out. Paired-end sequencing of the libraries was performed with 100 bp reads on an Illumina HiSeq2000. Turning to the authors' computational methods: SOAPnuke was used to process the raw data, removing reads that contained adapters or uncalled bases, had a mean Phred below 15, or lacked an exact match to the constant primer or identifier. High-quality paired reads were merged with COPE v1.2.5, and unique nucleotide sequences were defined as clonotypes. MiTCR v1.1 was used to align the clonotypes against IMGT TRBV, TRBD and TRBJ reference segments. The analysis included only V-J combinations with a frequency above 0.0001, which together covered about 99% of the repertoires. The TCS score was defined as the ratio of F50 (clonal expansion) to E x V (chaos), calculated using BLOSUM62-based TCRdist between CDR3 peptides within each V-J. Welch's t-statistics and random forest reduced several hundred V-J features to under 15, which were used in a naive Bayes classifier (R e1071). TCRdb trimmed public reads at Q25 via fastp, called clones via MiXCR and kept in-frame beta chains. Each CDR3 protein gets just one entry, which takes the most common genes and DNA from the rows behind it. In this record, the V and J calls reflect TCRdb's handling and not the investigators' own analysis. For this sample the table gives over 400,000 distinct CDR3 sequences, of which around a fifth were detected only once. 49% of the sample belongs to the ten largest clones.

The sequence joins TRBV12-3 or TRBV12-4 to TRBJ1-2, and possibly TRBD1, on 5 matching bases. This sequence was found in a woman between 65 and 79 years old with Graves' ophthalmopathy. Sequenced material: blood. The DNA reads TGTGCCAGCAGTTTAGGCTGGCGCAGGGTATATGGCTACACCTTC. This is translated as CASSLGWRRVYGYTF.